These T cell receptor beta chains were read from a single sample in a study of cytomegalovirus exposure and HLA in healthy donors. Here immunoSEQ multiplex PCR was the method, and the copy in TCRdb shows in-frame clones only, minus some. Of fewer than 110,000 clones in the sample, approximately 76% were seen once. Sample: PBMCs. The receptors originated from a man aged 18 to 30 in good health and CMV-seronegative. Each CDR3 is given with its conserved first and last residue. Each record gives: clone size, J gene, V gene, D gene, CDR3 protein, CDR3 DNA. The D gene is left open where the match is weak. Only part of the rows carry a size: once, few, many, or a class if the clone is expanded.

abundance: few
j_gene: TRBJ2-7
v_gene: TRBV5-6
d_gene: NA
CDR3aa: CASSLGPTANSYEQYF
CDR3nt: TGTGCCAGCAGCTTGGGACCGACAGCCAACTCCTACGAGCAGTACTTC

abundance: NA
j_gene: TRBJ2-7
v_gene: TRBV5-1
d_gene: TRBD2
CDR3aa: CASSPEPGLATEQYF
CDR3nt: TGCGCCAGCAGCCCCGAACCGGGACTAGCGACCGAGCAGTACTTC

abundance: few
j_gene: TRBJ1-3
v_gene: TRBV1
d_gene: NA
CDR3aa: CTSSQASRRFYWGQGKSSGNTIYF
CDR3nt: TGCACCAGCAGCCAAGCGAGCCGTCGGTTTTATTGGGGACAGGGGAAATCCTCTGGAAACACCATATATTTT

abundance: NA
j_gene: TRBJ2-3
v_gene: TRBV7-2
d_gene: NA
CDR3aa: CASSLSQLLTDTQYF
CDR3nt: TGTGCCAGCAGCTTAAGTCAACTCCTCACAGATACGCAGTATTTT

abundance: NA
j_gene: TRBJ2-5
v_gene: TRBV7-2
d_gene: NA
CDR3aa: CASSPRTAGTQYF
CDR3nt: TGTGCCAGCAGCCCTCGGACAGCCGGGACCCAGTACTTC

abundance: once
j_gene: TRBJ2-3
v_gene: TRBV4-3
d_gene: TRBD2
CDR3aa: CASSLLQAGLAGEKGTQYF
CDR3nt: TGCGCCAGCAGCCTCCTTCAAGCGGGACTAGCGGGGGAGAAGGGTACGCAGTATTTT

abundance: NA
j_gene: TRBJ2-7
v_gene: TRBV5-1
d_gene: TRBD2
CDR3aa: CASSPLGGGLAGGQNEQYF
CDR3nt: TGCGCCAGCAGCCCCCTAGGGGGGGGACTAGCGGGGGGGCAGAACGAGCAGTACTTC

abundance: few
j_gene: TRBJ1-1
v_gene: TRBV5-1
d_gene: TRBD1
CDR3aa: CASSPTGVNTEAFF
CDR3nt: TGCGCCAGCAGCCCTACAGGGGTGAACACTGAAGCTTTCTTT

abundance: NA
j_gene: TRBJ2-1
v_gene: TRBV5-1
d_gene: NA
CDR3aa: CASSLDGTPSYNEQFF
CDR3nt: TGCGCCAGCAGCTTGGATGGGACACCGTCCTACAATGAGCAGTTCTTC

abundance: NA
j_gene: TRBJ2-3
v_gene: TRBV7-9
d_gene: NA
CDR3aa: CASSLAAVTDTQYF
CDR3nt: TGTGCCAGCAGCTTAGCGGCAGTCACAGATACGCAGTATTTT

abundance: NA
j_gene: TRBJ1-4
v_gene: TRBV4-1
d_gene: NA
CDR3aa: CASSQGLSTTNEKLFF
CDR3nt: TGCGCCAGCAGCCAAGGACTCTCAACAACTAATGAAAAACTGTTTTTT

abundance: few
j_gene: TRBJ1-1
v_gene: TRBV7-9
d_gene: NA
CDR3aa: CASSLYAGQGNTEAFF
CDR3nt: TGTGCCAGCAGCTTGTATGCCGGCCAGGGCAACACTGAAGCTTTCTTT

abundance: NA
j_gene: TRBJ2-3
v_gene: TRBV7-6
d_gene: NA
CDR3aa: CASSSGVAMGSGADTQYF
CDR3nt: TGTGCCAGCAGCAGTGGGGTTGCGATGGGGTCCGGGGCAGATACGCAGTATTTT

abundance: NA
j_gene: TRBJ2-7
v_gene: TRBV7-2
d_gene: TRBD2
CDR3aa: CASSLPPSGPSYEQYF
CDR3nt: TGTGCCAGCAGCTTACCCCCTAGCGGCCCTTCCTACGAGCAGTACTTC

abundance: NA
j_gene: TRBJ2-2
v_gene: TRBV9
d_gene: NA
CDR3aa: CASSQTGTRNTGELFF
CDR3nt: TGTGCCAGCAGCCAAACGGGGACTCGGAACACCGGGGAGCTGTTTTTT

abundance: NA
j_gene: TRBJ1-6
v_gene: TRBV18
d_gene: NA
CDR3aa: CASSPLSSNPYNSPLHF
CDR3nt: TGTGCCAGCTCACCACTTAGTTCAAACCCCTATAATTCACCCCTCCACTTT

abundance: NA
j_gene: TRBJ2-7
v_gene: TRBV19
d_gene: NA
CDR3aa: CASSRNVGQGSDEQYF
CDR3nt: TGTGCCAGTAGTAGAAATGTCGGGCAGGGCTCGGACGAGCAGTACTTC

abundance: once
j_gene: TRBJ2-1
v_gene: TRBV5-1
d_gene: NA
CDR3aa: CASSPLIPVPRGPRGNEQFF
CDR3nt: TGCGCCAGCAGCCCACTGATCCCCGTTCCAAGGGGCCCGAGGGGGAATGAGCAGTTCTTC

abundance: once
j_gene: TRBJ1-3
v_gene: TRBV18
d_gene: NA
CDR3aa: CASSLQNSGNTIYF
CDR3nt: TGTGCCAGCTCACTACAAAACTCTGGAAACACCATATATTTT

abundance: NA
j_gene: TRBJ2-1
v_gene: TRBV19
d_gene: TRBD2
CDR3aa: CASSIIGGGPNEQFF
CDR3nt: TGTGCCAGTAGTATAATTGGCGGGGGGCCGAATGAGCAGTTCTTC

abundance: NA
j_gene: TRBJ1-6
v_gene: TRBV6-6
d_gene: NA
CDR3aa: CASTVQDGSPLHF
CDR3nt: TGTGCCAGCACCGTTCAGGATGGTTCACCCCTCCACTTT

abundance: NA
j_gene: TRBJ2-1
v_gene: TRBV4-2
d_gene: TRBD2
CDR3aa: CASSPGLAGAGYFNEQFF
CDR3nt: TGTGCCAGCAGCCCCGGACTAGCGGGGGCTGGATATTTCAATGAGCAGTTCTTC

abundance: NA
j_gene: TRBJ1-2
v_gene: TRBV19
d_gene: NA
CDR3aa: CASSMWWGDGYTF
CDR3nt: TGTGCCAGTAGTATGTGGTGGGGGGATGGCTACACCTTC

abundance: NA
j_gene: TRBJ1-4
v_gene: TRBV10-2
d_gene: TRBD1
CDR3aa: CASGRQGLNEKLFF
CDR3nt: TGCGCCAGCGGCCGACAGGGTCTTAATGAAAAACTGTTTTTT

abundance: once
j_gene: TRBJ1-5
v_gene: TRBV19
d_gene: TRBD1
CDR3aa: CASSNSITNRGNQPQHF
CDR3nt: TGTGCCAGTAGTAATTCAATTACCAACAGGGGTAATCAGCCCCAGCATTTT

abundance: NA
j_gene: TRBJ2-1
v_gene: TRBV6-4
d_gene: TRBD2
CDR3aa: CASSAGEYNEQFF
CDR3nt: TGTGCCAGCAGCGCGGGGGAGTACAATGAGCAGTTCTTC

abundance: NA
j_gene: TRBJ2-3
v_gene: TRBV4-3
d_gene: TRBD2
CDR3aa: CASSQDPRGGADTQYF
CDR3nt: TGCGCCAGCAGCCAAGATCCGCGGGGGGGGGCAGATACGCAGTATTTT

abundance: once
j_gene: TRBJ2-7
v_gene: TRBV21-1
d_gene: NA
CDR3aa: CASSKDPSGGVEYEQYF
CDR3nt: TGTGCCAGCAGCAAAGACCCTAGCGGGGGGGTCGAGTACGAGCAGTACTTC

abundance: NA
j_gene: TRBJ2-3
v_gene: TRBV5-4
d_gene: TRBD2
CDR3aa: CASSLFRGGGTDTQYF
CDR3nt: TGTGCCAGCAGCTTGTTTCGGGGGGGCGGTACAGATACGCAGTATTTT

abundance: NA
j_gene: TRBJ1-4
v_gene: TRBV7-9
d_gene: NA
CDR3aa: CASSLLTNEKLFF
CDR3nt: TGTGCCAGCAGCTTACTGACTAATGAAAAACTGTTTTTT

abundance: NA
j_gene: TRBJ1-1
v_gene: TRBV7-8
d_gene: TRBD1
CDR3aa: CASSLSGQGASQAFF
CDR3nt: TGTGCCAGCAGCTTATCAGGCCAGGGGGCGAGTCAAGCTTTCTTT

abundance: NA
j_gene: TRBJ1-1
v_gene: TRBV5-1
d_gene: NA
CDR3aa: CASSLAGGNTEAFF
CDR3nt: TGCGCCAGCAGCTTGGCCGGAGGAAACACTGAAGCTTTCTTT

abundance: few
j_gene: TRBJ2-3
v_gene: TRBV6-6
d_gene: TRBD2
CDR3aa: CATAKAGERTDTQYF
CDR3nt: TGTGCCACCGCAAAAGCGGGAGAAAGGACAGATACGCAGTATTTT

abundance: NA
j_gene: TRBJ1-1
v_gene: TRBV7-8
d_gene: TRBD1
CDR3aa: CASSLGTGTEAFF
CDR3nt: TGTGCCAGCAGCTTAGGGACAGGGACTGAAGCTTTCTTT

abundance: NA
j_gene: TRBJ2-5
v_gene: TRBV5-1
d_gene: TRBD2
CDR3aa: CASSFGLAGGPETQYF
CDR3nt: TGCGCCAGCAGCTTCGGACTAGCGGGGGGGCCGGAGACCCAGTACTTC

abundance: NA
j_gene: TRBJ2-7
v_gene: TRBV27
d_gene: NA
CDR3aa: CASSSIQGIPYEQYF
CDR3nt: TGTGCCAGCAGTTCTATACAGGGAATCCCCTACGAGCAGTACTTC

abundance: NA
j_gene: TRBJ2-1
v_gene: TRBV6-6
d_gene: TRBD2
CDR3aa: CASSLAGAPYNEQFF
CDR3nt: TGTGCCAGCAGTCTAGCGGGGGCCCCCTACAATGAGCAGTTCTTC

abundance: NA
j_gene: TRBJ2-6
v_gene: TRBV18
d_gene: NA
CDR3aa: CASSPAAPRSGANVLTF
CDR3nt: TGTGCCAGCTCACCAGCGGCGCCCCGGTCTGGGGCCAACGTCCTGACTTTC

abundance: NA
j_gene: TRBJ2-1
v_gene: TRBV27
d_gene: NA
CDR3aa: CASSLGWVGTGYNEQFF
CDR3nt: TGTGCCAGCAGTTTAGGGTGGGTCGGGACTGGTTACAATGAGCAGTTCTTC

abundance: NA
j_gene: TRBJ2-1
v_gene: TRBV5-1
d_gene: TRBD2
CDR3aa: CASSPGTSSNEQFF
CDR3nt: TGCGCCAGCAGCCCTGGGACTAGCTCCAATGAGCAGTTCTTC

abundance: NA
j_gene: TRBJ2-7
v_gene: TRBV9
d_gene: NA
CDR3aa: CASSQRPFYEQYF
CDR3nt: TGTGCCAGCAGTCAGCGACCCTTCTACGAGCAGTACTTC

abundance: NA
j_gene: TRBJ2-7
v_gene: TRBV7-9
d_gene: TRBD1
CDR3aa: CASSSPGQPYEQYF
CDR3nt: TGTGCCAGCAGCTCCCCGGGACAGCCCTACGAGCAGTACTTC

abundance: NA
j_gene: TRBJ2-1
v_gene: TRBV28
d_gene: TRBD2
CDR3aa: CASSSASGGGNEQFF
CDR3nt: TGTGCCAGCAGTTCTGCTAGCGGGGGGGGTAATGAGCAGTTCTTC

abundance: NA
j_gene: TRBJ1-1
v_gene: TRBV19
d_gene: NA
CDR3aa: CASSVQQGMNTEAFF
CDR3nt: TGTGCCAGTAGTGTTCAACAGGGCATGAACACTGAAGCTTTCTTT

abundance: NA
j_gene: TRBJ1-4
v_gene: TRBV18
d_gene: TRBD1
CDR3aa: CASSPPTGTFNEKLFF
CDR3nt: TGTGCCAGCTCACCTCCGACAGGGACTTTTAATGAAAAACTGTTTTTT

abundance: NA
j_gene: TRBJ2-5
v_gene: TRBV6-5
d_gene: TRBD2
CDR3aa: CASSATSGGDETQYF
CDR3nt: TGTGCCAGCAGCGCGACTAGCGGGGGAGACGAGACCCAGTACTTC

abundance: NA
j_gene: TRBJ2-2
v_gene: TRBV5-1
d_gene: NA
CDR3aa: CASSSLSGAAGELFF
CDR3nt: TGCGCCAGCAGCTCGTTGTCAGGGGCCGCCGGGGAGCTGTTTTTT

abundance: NA
j_gene: TRBJ2-3
v_gene: TRBV5-1
d_gene: NA
CDR3aa: CASSLVVGADTQYF
CDR3nt: TGCGCCAGCAGCTTGGTAGTAGGAGCAGATACGCAGTATTTT